This entry lists 15 T cell receptor beta chains sequenced from one sample in a study of CD8 T cells in ankylosing spondylitis. TCRdb independently ran MiXCR on the 5' RACE reads; one entry per CDR3 protein. This sample yields about 220,000 distinct CDR3 sequences, of which roughly 25% are seen a single time; around 6.3% belongs to the top ten. The specimen was blood, either unsorted or a sorted T cell fraction (not recorded which). The receptors derive from a male donor with ankylosing spondylitis or in good health (not recorded which).

This clonotype was counted at least ten times. The chain carries TRBV20-1 and TRBJ2-5; perhaps TRBD1 as D (5 bases). V lost 6 bases to trimming and J lost 2 bases, with 10 bases between them. CDR1 DFQATT and CDR2 SNEGSKA come from the germline V gene (reference sequence). This CDR3 spans 12 amino acids. CDR3 sequence: CSAQTEQETQYF. CDR3 nucleotide sequence: TGCAGTGCCCAGACAGAACAAGAGACCCAGTACTTC.

The CDR3 reads CASSLDLGTDTQYF. The CDR3 bases are TGTGCCAGCAGTTTGGACTTGGGCACAGATACGCAGTATTTT. This sequence joins TRBV12-3 or TRBV12-4 and TRBJ2-3; tentatively, D is TRBD2 (5 bases). Trimming left V 3 bases short and J 1 base short, with 8 bases between. This CDR3 is 14 amino acids long.

The chain combines TRBV24-1 with TRBJ2-3, with D perhaps being TRBD1 or TRBD2 (7 bases each). Trimming stripped 5 bases from V and 1 base from J, with 12 bases between. Germline values: CDR1 KGHDR, CDR2 SFDVKD. This CDR3 is built from 15 residues. This CDR3 is CATSAGGTGTDTQYF. The CDR3 region has the DNA TGTGCCACCAGTGCCGGGGGGACAGGCACAGATACGCAGTATTTT.

This clonotype was counted ten times or more. This rearrangement joins TRBV5-1 to TRBJ2-3; no firm D call. This CDR3 region has 14 residues. Trimming removed 0 bases at V and 3 bases at J, with 8 bases between. The germline V gene has CDR1 SGHRS and CDR2 YFSETQ. The CDR3 bases are TGCGCCAGCAGCTTGGATCTAACAACAGATACGCAGTATTTT. Amino acid sequence: CASSLDLTTDTQYF.

This clonotype was counted ten times or more. The chain couples TRBV5-1 to TRBJ2-2; the match to TRBD1 covers 8 bases. V was pared by 4 bases and J by 4 bases, with 3 bases of the junction left unmatched. This CDR3 comprises 14 residues. Per the germline V gene, CDR1 is SGHRS and CDR2 is YFSETQ. CDR3 amino acids: CASSTDRATGELFF. CDR3 sequence (DNA): TGCGCCAGCAGCACGGACAGGGCCACCGGGGAGCTGTTTTTT.

This clonotype has just one count. The gene calls are TRBV7-2 and TRBJ2-7; 10 bases map to TRBD2. There are 14 residues in the CDR3. J lost 9 bases, V lost 7 bases, and 12 bases had no gene match. Germline loops: CDR1 SGHTA, CDR2 FQGNSA. The CDR3 spells CASTPMLAGVGQYF. CDR3 DNA: TGTGCCAGCACGCCTATGCTAGCGGGAGTAGGGCAGTACTTC.

This sequence joins TRBV20-1 and TRBJ1-2; a possible D gene is TRBD1 (5 bases). The CDR3 length is 15 residues. Germline loops: CDR1 DFQATT, CDR2 SNEGSKA (reference sequence). Trimming removed 1 base at V and 4 bases at J, with 16 bases between. CDR3 DNA: TGCAGTGCTAGAGCAGGACAAATCCTTGGCTATGGCTACACCTTC. It codes for CSARAGQILGYGYTF.

This chain joins TRBV7-2 and TRBJ2-1; D may be TRBD2 (7 bases). Germline V CDR1 and CDR2: SGHTA, FQGNSA. V gave up 0 bases and J gave up 0 bases, with 12 bases separating them. There are 17 residues in the CDR3. DNA for the CDR3: TGTGCCAGCAGCTTAGCGCAGGGGAGGGGCTCCTACAATGAGCAGTTCTTC. This gives the protein CASSLAQGRGSYNEQFF.

This clonotype was counted ten times or more. The chain uses TRBV9 and TRBJ1-1; D is possibly TRBD1 (6 bases). CDR3 length: 14 residues. The V and J ends lost 3 bases and 1 base respectively, with 10 bases between them. Germline assignment: CDR1 SGDLS and CDR2 YYNGEE. CDR3 in amino acids: CASSAEQGNTEAFF. CDR3 DNA: TGTGCCAGCAGCGCCGAACAGGGGAACACTGAAGCTTTCTTT.

This clonotype was seen many times. This chain joins TRBV5-5 and TRBJ2-7, with D perhaps matching TRBD2 (5 bases). Germline V gives CDR1 SGHKS, CDR2 YYEKEE (reference sequence). Trimming left V 7 bases short and J 3 bases short, with 8 bases between. The CDR3 consists of 11 residues. The CDR3 sequence is CASGLYYEQYF. The CDR3 nucleotides read TGTGCCAGCGGACTCTACTACGAGCAGTACTTC.

V usage is TRBV6-5 and J usage is TRBJ2-3; no firm D call. This CDR3 is built from 13 residues. V lost 0 bases, J lost 6 bases, and 7 bases lay in between. Looked up from germline, CDR1 is MNHEY and CDR2 is SVGAGI. CDR3 DNA sequence: TGTGCCAGCAGTTACTCGAGATCGGATACGCAGTATTTT. Translated: CASSYSRSDTQYF.

This clonotype occurred many times. The V call is TRBV5-1, the J call TRBJ1-5; tentative D call: TRBD1 (5 bases). Germline loops: CDR1 SGHRS, CDR2 YFSETQ. V lost 0 bases and J lost 5, with 12 bases in between. The CDR3 runs 15 residues. This CDR3 is CASSLAPGPDQPQHF. In nucleotides, the CDR3 is TGCGCCAGCAGCTTGGCCCCGGGGCCCGATCAGCCCCAGCATTTT.

V is TRBV12-3 or TRBV12-4 and J is TRBJ2-1, with D unresolved. The CDR3 spans 13 residues. V shed 7 bases and J shed 6 bases, with 13 bases lying between them. For the CDR3, the DNA is TGTGCCAGCATTAAGACCGGTGGCAATGAGCAGTTCTTC. Residues: CASIKTGGNEQFF.

This clonotype was counted a few times. V gene TRBV29-1 combines with J gene TRBJ2-1; possible D gene TRBD2, 6 bases. The CDR3 totals 14 residues. CDR1 is SQVTM and CDR2 is ANQGSEA in the germline V gene. Trimming removed 7 bases at V and 0 bases at J, with 13 bases between. The CDR3 region has the DNA TGCAGCGCCGGGACTCAATTCTCCTACAATGAGCAGTTCTTC. Its protein is CSAGTQFSYNEQFF.

The table lists this clonotype with many counts. The J gene is TRBJ2-5, the V gene TRBV5-1; 7 bases line up with TRBD2. In germline, CDR1 is SGHRS, CDR2 YFSETQ. Germline trimming cut 2 bases from V and 1 base from J; bases unmatched to any gene: 2. The CDR3 spans 14 residues. CDR3 residues: CASSLLATQETQYF. The CDR3 DNA reads TGCGCCAGCAGCTTACTAGCGACCCAAGAGACCCAGTACTTC.